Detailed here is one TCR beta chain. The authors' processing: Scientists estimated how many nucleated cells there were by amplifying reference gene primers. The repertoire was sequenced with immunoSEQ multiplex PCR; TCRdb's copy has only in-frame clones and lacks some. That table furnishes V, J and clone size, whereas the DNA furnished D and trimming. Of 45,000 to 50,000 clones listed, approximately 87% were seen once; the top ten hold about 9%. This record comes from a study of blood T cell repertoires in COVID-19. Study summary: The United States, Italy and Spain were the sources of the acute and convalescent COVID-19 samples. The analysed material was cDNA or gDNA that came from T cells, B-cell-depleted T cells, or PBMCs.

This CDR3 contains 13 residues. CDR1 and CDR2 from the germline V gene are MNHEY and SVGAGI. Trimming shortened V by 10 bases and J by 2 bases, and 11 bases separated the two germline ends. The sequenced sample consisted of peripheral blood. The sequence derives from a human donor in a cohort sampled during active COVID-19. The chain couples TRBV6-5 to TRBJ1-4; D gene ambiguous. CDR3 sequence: CATSESTNEKLFF. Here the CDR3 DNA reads TGTGCCACCTCGGAGAGTACTAATGAAAAACTGTTTTTT.